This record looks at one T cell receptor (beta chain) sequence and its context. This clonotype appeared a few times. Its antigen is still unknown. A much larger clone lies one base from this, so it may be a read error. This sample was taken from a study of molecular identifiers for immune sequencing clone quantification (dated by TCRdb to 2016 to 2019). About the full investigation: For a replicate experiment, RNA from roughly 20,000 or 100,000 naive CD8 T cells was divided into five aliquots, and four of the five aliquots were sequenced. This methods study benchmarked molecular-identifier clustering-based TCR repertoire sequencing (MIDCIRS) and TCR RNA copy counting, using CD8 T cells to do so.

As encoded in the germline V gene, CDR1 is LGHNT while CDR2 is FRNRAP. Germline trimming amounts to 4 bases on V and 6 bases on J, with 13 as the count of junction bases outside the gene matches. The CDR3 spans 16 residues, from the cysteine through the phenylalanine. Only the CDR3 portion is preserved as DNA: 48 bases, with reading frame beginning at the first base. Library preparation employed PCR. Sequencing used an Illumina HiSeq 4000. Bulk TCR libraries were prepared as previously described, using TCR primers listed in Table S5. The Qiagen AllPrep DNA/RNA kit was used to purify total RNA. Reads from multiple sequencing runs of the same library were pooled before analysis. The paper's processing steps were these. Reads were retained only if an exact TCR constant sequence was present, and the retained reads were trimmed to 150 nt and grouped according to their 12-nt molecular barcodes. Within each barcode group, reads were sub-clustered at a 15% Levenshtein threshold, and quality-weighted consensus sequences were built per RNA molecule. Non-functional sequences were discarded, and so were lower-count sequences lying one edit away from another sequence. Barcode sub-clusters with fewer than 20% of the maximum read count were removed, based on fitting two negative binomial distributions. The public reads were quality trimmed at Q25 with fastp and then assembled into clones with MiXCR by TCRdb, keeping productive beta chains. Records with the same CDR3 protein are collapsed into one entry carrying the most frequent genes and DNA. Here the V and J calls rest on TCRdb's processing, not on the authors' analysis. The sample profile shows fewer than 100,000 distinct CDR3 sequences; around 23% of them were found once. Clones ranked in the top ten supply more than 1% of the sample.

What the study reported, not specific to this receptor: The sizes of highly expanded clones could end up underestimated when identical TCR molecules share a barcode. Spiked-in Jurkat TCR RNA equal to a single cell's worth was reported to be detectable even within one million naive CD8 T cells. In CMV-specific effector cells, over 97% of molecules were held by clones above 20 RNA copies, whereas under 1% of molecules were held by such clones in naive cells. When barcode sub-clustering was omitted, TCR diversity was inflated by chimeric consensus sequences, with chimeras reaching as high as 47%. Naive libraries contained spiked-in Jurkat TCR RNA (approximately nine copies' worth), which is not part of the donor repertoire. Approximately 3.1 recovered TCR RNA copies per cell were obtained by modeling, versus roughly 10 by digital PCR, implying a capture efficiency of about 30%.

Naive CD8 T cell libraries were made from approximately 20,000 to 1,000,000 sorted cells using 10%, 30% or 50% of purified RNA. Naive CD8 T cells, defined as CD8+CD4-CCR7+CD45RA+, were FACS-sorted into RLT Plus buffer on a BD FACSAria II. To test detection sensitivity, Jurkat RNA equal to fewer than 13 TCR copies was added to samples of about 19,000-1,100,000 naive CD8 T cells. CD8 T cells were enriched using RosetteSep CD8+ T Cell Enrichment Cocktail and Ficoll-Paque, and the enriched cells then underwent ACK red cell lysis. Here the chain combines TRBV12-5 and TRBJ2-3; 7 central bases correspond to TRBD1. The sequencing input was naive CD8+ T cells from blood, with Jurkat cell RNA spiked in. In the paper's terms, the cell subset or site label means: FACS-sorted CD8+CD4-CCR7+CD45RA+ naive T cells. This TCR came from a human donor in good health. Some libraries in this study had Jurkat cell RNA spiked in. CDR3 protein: CASGSPRDSWRDTQYF. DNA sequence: TGTGCTAGTGGTTCCCCCCGGGACAGCTGGCGCGATACGCAGTATTTT.